The clone carrying this T cell receptor beta chain has a handful of counts. Its specificity is not known. V was clipped by 6 bases and J by 7 bases; unmatched bases: 4. The germline CDR1 and CDR2 sequences are MNHEY and SVGAGI. CDR3 length equals 13 residues. As to time point: pre-sensitization, week 0. Treatment denoted: therapeutic diphenylcyclopropenone sensitization with weekly scalp DPC. TCRdb passed the RACE reads through MiXCR, listing each CDR3 protein once. The table has 300,000 to 450,000 distinct CDR3 sequences, around 5.5% seen once. This specimen belongs to a study of human T cells and chemical hapten exposure. Findings of the study overall: After DPC sensitization, TCRs above 1 in 1000 frequency showed no change.

V gene TRBV6-5 combines with J gene TRBJ1-4, with 8 positions matching TRBD1. The receptor was isolated from a woman aged 50 to 60 with alopecia areata. Some clones in this sample may be carry-over from other donors' samples. This sample comprised whole blood, obtained in connection with sensitization to the hapten diphenylcyclopropenone (DPC). Here the CDR3 reads CASRGQGFEKLFF. CDR3 bases: TGTGCCAGCAGAGGACAGGGTTTTGAAAAACTGTTTTTT.